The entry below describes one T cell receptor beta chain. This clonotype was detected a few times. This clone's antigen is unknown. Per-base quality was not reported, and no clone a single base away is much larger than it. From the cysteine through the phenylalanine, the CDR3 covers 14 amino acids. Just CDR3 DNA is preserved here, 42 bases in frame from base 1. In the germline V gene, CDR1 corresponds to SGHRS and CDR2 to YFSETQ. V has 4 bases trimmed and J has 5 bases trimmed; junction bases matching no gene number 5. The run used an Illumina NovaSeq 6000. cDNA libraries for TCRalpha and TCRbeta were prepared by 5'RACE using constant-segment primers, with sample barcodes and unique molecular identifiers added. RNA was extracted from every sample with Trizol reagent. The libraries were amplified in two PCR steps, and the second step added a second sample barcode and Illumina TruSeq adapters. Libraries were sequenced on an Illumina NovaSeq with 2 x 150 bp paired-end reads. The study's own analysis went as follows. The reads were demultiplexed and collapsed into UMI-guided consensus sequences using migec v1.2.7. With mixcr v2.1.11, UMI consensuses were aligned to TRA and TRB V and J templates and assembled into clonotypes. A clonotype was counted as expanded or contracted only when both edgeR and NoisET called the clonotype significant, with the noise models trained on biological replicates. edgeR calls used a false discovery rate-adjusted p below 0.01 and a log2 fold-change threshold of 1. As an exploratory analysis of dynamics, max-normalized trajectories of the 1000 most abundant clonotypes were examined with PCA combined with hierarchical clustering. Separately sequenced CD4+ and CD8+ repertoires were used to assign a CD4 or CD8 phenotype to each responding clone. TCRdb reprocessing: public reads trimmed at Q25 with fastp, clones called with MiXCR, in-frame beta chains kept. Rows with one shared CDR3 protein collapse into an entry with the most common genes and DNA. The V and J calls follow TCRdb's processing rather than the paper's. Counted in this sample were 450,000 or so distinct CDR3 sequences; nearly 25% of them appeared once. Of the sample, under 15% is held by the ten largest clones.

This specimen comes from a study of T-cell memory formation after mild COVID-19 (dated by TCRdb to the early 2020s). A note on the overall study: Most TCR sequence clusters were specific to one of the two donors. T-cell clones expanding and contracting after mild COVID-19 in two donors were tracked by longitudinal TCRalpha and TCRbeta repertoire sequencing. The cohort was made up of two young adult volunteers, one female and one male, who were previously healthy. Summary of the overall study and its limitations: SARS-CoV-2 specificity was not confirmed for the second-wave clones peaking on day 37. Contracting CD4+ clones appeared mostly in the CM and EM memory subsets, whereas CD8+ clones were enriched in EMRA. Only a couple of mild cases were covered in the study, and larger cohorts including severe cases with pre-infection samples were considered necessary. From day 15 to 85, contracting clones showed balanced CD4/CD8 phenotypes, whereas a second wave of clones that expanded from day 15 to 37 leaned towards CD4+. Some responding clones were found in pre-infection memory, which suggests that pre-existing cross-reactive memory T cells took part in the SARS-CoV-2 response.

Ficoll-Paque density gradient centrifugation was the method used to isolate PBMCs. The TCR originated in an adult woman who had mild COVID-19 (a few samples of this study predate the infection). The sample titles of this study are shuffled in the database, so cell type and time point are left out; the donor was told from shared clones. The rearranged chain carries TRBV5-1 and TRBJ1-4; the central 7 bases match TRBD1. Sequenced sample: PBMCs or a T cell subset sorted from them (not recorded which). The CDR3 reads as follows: CASSEGQLNEKLFF. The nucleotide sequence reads TGCGCCAGCAGCGAGGGACAGTTAAATGAAAAACTGTTTTTT.